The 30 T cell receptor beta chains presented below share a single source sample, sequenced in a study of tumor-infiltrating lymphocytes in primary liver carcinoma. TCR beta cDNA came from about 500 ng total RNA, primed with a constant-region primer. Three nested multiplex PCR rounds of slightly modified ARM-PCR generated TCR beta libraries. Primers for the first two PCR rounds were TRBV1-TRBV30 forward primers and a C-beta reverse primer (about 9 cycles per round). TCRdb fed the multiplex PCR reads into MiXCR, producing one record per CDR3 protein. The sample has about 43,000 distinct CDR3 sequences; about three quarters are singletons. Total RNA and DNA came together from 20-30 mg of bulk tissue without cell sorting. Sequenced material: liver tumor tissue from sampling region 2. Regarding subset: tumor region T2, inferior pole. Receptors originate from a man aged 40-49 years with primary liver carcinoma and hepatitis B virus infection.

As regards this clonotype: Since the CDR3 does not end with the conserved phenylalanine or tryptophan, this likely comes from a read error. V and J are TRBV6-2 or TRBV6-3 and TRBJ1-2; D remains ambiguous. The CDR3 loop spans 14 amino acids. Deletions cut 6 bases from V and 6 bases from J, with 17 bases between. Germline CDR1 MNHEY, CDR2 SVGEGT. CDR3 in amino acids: CASSSGPINDGYTL. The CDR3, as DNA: TGTGCCAGCAGCTCCGGACCAATAAACGATGGCTACACCTTG.

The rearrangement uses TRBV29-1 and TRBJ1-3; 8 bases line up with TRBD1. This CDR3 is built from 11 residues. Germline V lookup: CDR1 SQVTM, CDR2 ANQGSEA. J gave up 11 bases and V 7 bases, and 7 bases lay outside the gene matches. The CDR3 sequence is CSADRADAIYF. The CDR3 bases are TGCAGCGCGGACAGGGCAGACGCCATATATTTT.

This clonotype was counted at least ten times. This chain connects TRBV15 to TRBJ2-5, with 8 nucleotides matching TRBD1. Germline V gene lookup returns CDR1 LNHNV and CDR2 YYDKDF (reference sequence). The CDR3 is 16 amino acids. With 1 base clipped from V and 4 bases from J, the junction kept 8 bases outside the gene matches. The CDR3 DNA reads TGTGCCACCAGCAGAGGAGGACAGGGAGGTCGAGAGACCCAGTACTTC. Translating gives CATSRGGQGGRETQYF.

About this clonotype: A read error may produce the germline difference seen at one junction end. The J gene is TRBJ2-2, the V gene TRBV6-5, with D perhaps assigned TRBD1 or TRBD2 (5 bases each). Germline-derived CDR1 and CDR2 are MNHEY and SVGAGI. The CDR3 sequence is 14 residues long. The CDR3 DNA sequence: TGTGCCAGCAGTTACATGGCGGACATCGGGGTGCTGTTTTTT. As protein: CASSYMADIGVLFF.

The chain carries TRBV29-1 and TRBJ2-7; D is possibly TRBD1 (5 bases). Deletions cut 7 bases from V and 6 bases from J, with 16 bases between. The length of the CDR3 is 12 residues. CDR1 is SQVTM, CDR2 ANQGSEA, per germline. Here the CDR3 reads CSARQGTCEQYF. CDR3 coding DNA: TGCAGCGCCCGGCAGGGAACCTGCGAGCAGTACTTC.

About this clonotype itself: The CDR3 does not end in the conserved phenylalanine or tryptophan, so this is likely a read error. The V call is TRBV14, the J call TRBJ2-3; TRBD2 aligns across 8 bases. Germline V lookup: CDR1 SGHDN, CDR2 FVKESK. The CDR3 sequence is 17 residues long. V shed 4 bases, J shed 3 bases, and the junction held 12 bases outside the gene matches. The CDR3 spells CASSLRIGRAVTDTQYL. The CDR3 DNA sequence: TGTGCCAGCAGCCTACGGATCGGGAGGGCCGTGACAGATACGCAGTATCTT.

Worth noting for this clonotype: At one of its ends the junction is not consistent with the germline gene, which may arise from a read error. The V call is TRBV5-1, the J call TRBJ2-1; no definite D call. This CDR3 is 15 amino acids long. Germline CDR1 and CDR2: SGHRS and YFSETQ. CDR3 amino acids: CASSLTCLGYDEQFF. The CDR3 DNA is TGCGCCAGCAGCCTGACTTGCCTGGGCTACGATGAGCAGTTCTTC.

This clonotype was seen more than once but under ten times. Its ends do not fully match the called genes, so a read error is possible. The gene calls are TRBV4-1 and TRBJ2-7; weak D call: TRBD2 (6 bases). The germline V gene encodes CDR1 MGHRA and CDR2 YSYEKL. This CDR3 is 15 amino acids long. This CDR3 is CASSHDKALAMAQYF. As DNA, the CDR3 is TGTGCCAGCAGCCATGATAAGGCACTAGCCATGGCGCAGTACTTC.

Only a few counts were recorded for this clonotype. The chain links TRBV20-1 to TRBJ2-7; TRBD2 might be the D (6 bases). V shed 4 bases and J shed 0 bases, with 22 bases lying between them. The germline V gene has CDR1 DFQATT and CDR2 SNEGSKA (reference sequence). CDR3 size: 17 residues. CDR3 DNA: TGCAGTGCTATGGCCCTCCTTTCAAGCGGGCCCTCCTACGAGCAGTACTTC. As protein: CSAMALLSSGPSYEQYF.

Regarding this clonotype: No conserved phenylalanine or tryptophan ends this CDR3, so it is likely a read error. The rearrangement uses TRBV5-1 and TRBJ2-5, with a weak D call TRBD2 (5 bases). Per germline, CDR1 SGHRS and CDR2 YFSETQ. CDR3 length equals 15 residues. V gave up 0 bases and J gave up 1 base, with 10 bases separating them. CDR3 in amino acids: CASSLATLAQETQYY. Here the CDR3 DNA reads TGCGCCAGCAGCTTGGCCACGCTAGCCCAAGAGACCCAGTACTAC.

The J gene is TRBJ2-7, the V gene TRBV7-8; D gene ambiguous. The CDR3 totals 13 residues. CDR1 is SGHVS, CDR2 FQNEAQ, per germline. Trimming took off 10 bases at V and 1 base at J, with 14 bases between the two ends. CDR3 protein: CANSPTDSYEQYF. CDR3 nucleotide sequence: TGTGCCAATAGCCCGACTGATTCCTACGAGCAGTACTTC.

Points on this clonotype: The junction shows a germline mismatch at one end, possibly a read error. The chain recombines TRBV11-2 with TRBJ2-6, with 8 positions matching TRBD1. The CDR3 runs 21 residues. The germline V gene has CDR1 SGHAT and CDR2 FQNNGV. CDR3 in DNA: TGTGCCAGCAACATGGGGGGAGACAGGGGCATTTCCCTCTCTGGTGCCAACGTCCTGACATTC. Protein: CASNMGGDRGISLSGANVLTF. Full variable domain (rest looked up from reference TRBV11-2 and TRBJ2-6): EAGVAQSPRYKIIEKRQSVAFWCNPISGHATLYWYQQILGQGPKLLIQFQNNGVVDDSQLPKDRFSAERLKGVDSTLKIQPAKLEDSAVYLCASNMGGDRGISLSGANVLTFGAGSRLTVL.

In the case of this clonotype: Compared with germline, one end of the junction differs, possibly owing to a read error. CDR3 residues: CAISFNGRGSTDTQYF. The CDR3 DNA follows: TGCGCCATCAGCTTTAACGGTAGGGGAAGCACAGATACGCAGTATTTT. The rearrangement joins TRBV5-1 to TRBJ2-3, with D possibly being TRBD1 (5 bases). CDR3 length: 16 residues. The germline V gene has CDR1 SGHRS and CDR2 YFSETQ.

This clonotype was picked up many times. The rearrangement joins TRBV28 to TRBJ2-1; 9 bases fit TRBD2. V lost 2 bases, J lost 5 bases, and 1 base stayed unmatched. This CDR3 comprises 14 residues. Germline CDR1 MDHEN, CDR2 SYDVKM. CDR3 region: CASSLLAGNNEQFF. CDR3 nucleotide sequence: TGTGCCAGCAGTTTACTAGCGGGAAACAATGAGCAGTTCTTC.

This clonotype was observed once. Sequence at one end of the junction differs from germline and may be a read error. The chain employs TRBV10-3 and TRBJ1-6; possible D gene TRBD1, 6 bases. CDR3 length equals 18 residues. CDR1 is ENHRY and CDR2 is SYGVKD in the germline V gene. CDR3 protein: CAVSGASGGASNNSPLNF. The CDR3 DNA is TGTGCCGTCAGTGGGGCGAGCGGGGGCGCGTCTAATAATTCGCCCCTCAACTTT.

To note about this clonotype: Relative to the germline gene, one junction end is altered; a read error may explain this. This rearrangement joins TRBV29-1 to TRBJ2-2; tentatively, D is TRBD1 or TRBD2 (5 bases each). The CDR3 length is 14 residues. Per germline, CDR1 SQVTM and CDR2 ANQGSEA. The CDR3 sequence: CSVLGSGPTGELSF. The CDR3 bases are TGCAGTGTCCTCGGTTCGGGACCCACCGGGGAGCTGTCTTTT.

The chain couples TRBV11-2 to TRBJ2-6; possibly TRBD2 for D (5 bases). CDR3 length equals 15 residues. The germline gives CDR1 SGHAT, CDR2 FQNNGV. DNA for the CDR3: TGTGTCACCAAGCGGCCGGGCTCTGGGGCCAACGTCCTGACTTTC. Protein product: CVTKRPGSGANVLTF. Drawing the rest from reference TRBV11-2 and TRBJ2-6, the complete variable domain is EAGVAQSPRYKIIEKRQSVAFWCNPISGHATLYWYQQILGQGPKLLIQFQNNGVVDDSQLPKDRFSAERLKGVDSTLKIQPAKLEDSAVYLCVTKRPGSGANVLTFGAGSRLTVL.

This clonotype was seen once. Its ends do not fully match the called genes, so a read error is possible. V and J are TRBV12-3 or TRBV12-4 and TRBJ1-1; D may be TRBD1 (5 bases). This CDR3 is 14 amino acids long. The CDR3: CVSGSTGSNTGAFF. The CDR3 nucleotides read TGTGTCAGCGGGAGTACAGGTTCGAACACTGGAGCTTTCTTT.

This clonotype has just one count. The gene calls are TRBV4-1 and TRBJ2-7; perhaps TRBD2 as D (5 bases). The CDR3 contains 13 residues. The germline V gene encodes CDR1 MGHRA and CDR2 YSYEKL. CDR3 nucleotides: TGCACCAACAGCCAAGGTTACGGGAACGAGCAGTACTTC. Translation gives CTNSQGYGNEQYF.

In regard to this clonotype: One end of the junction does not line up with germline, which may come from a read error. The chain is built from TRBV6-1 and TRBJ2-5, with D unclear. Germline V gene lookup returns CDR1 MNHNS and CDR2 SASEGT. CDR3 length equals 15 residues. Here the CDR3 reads CACSEAVGGQETQYF. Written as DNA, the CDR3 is TGTGCCTGCAGTGAAGCAGTAGGCGGCCAAGAGACCCAGTACTTC.

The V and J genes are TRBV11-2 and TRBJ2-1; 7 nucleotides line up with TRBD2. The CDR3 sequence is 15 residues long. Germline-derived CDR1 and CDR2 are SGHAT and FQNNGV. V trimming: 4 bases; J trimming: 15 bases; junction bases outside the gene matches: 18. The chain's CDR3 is CASSYSGPLDNGRFF. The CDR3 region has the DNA TGTGCCAGCAGCTATAGCGGGCCACTCGACAATGGGCGGTTCTTC. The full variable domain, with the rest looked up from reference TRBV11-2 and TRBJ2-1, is EAGVAQSPRYKIIEKRQSVAFWCNPISGHATLYWYQQILGQGPKLLIQFQNNGVVDDSQLPKDRFSAERLKGVDSTLKIQPAKLEDSAVYLCASSYSGPLDNGRFFGPGTRLTVL.

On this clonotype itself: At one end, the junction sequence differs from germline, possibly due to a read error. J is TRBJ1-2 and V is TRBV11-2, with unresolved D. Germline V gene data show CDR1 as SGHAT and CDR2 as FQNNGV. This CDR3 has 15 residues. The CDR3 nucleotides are TGTGCCATCAGCACAGATCCGTGGATCGCCGATGGCTACACCTTC. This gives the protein CAISTDPWIADGYTF.

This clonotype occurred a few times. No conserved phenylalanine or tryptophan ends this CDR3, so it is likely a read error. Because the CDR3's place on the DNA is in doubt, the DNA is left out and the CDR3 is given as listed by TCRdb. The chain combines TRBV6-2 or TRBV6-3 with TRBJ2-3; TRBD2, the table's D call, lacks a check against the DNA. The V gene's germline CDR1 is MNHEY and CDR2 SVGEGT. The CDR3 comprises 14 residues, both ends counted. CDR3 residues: CASSYTPAGGPEYS.

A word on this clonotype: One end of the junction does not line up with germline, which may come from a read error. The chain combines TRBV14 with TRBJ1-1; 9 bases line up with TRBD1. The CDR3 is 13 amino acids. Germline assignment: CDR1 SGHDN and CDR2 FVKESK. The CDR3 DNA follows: TGTGTCAGCAGCCCAGGACAGGGGATAGAAGCTTTCTTT. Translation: CVSSPGQGIEAFF.

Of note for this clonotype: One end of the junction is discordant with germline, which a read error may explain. The CDR3: CAISEWVSGYCYTF. CDR3 DNA: TGTGCCATCAGTGAATGGGTGAGCGGCTATTGCTACACCTTC. This sequence joins TRBV10-3 and TRBJ1-2; no clear D gene. Germline V gives CDR1 ENHRY, CDR2 SYGVKD. This CDR3 spans 14 amino acids.

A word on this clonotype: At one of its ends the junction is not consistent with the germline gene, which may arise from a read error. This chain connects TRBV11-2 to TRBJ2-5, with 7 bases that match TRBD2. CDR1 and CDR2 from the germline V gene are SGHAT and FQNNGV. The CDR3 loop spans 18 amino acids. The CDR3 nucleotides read TGTACCAGCAGCCCTAGCTCAATCCAGGGTACTGCGCGGGAGACCCAGTATTTC. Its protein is CTSSPSSIQGTARETQYF.

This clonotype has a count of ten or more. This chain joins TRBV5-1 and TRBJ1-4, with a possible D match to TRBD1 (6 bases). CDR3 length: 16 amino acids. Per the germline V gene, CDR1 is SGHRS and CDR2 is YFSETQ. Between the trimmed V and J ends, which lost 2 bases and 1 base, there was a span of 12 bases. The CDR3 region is CASSFGQYGTNEKLFF. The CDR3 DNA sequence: TGCGCCAGCAGCTTCGGACAGTACGGAACTAATGAAAAACTGTTTTTT.

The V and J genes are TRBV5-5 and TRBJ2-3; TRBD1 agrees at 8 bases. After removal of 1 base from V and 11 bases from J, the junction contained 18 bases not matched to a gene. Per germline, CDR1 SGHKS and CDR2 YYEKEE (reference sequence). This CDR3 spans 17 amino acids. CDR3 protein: CASSLLQGAVRTNMQYF. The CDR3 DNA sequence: TGTGCCAGCAGCTTGCTTCAGGGGGCGGTACGCACAAATATGCAGTATTTT. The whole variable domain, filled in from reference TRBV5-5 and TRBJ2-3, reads DAGVTQSPTHLIKTRGQQVTLRCSPISGHKSVSWYQQVLGQGPQFIFQYYEKEERGRGNFPDRFSARQFPNYSSELNVNALLLGDSALYLCASSLLQGAVRTNMQYFGPGTRLTVL.

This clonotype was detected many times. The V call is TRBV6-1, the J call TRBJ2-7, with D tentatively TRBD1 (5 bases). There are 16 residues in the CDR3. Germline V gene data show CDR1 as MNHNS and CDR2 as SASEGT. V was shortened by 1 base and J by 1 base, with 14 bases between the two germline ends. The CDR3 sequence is CASSEVRTQGSYEQYF. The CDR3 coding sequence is TGTGCCAGCAGTGAAGTTAGGACACAAGGTTCCTACGAGCAGTACTTC.

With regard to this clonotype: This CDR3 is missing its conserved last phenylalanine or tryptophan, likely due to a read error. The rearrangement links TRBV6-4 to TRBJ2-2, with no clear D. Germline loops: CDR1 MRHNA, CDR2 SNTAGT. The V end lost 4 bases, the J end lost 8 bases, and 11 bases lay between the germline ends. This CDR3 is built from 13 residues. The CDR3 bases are TGTGCCAGCAGTGCGGAAGAGGTAGGGGAGCTGTTTATT. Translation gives CASSAEEVGELFI.